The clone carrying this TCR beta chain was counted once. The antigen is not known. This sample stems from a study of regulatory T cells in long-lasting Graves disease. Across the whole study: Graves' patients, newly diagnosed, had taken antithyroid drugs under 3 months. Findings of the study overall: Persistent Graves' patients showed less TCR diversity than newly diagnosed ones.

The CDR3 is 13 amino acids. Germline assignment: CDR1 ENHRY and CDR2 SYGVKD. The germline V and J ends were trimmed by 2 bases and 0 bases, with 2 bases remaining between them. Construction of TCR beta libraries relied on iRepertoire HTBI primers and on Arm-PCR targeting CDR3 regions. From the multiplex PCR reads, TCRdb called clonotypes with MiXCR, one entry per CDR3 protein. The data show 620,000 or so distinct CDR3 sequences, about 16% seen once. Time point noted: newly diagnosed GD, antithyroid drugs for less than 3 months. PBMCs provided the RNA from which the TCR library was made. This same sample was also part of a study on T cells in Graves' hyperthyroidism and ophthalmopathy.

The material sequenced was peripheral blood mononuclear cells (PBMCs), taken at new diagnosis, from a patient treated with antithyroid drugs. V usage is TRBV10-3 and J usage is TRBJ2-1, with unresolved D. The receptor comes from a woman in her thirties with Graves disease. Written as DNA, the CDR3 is TGTGCCATCAGTGAGCGCTCCTACAATGAGCAGTTCTTC. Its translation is CAISERSYNEQFF.